The 15 T cell receptor beta chains given below trace back to one sample, sequenced in a study of CD8 T cells in Susac syndrome. Random hexamers were used to reverse transcribe an amount of roughly 0.5 to 1 ug RNA. TCRdb reanalysed the immunoSEQ multiplex PCR reads using MiXCR and keeps one entry per CDR3 protein. The table has more than 250,000 distinct CDR3 sequences, 92% seen once. Sequenced material: CD4+ T cells from PBMCs. The receptors stem from a human donor with multiple sclerosis.

The J gene is TRBJ1-2, the V gene TRBV7-9; 7 positions agree with TRBD1. J gave up 5 bases and V 4 bases, and 10 bases lay outside the gene matches. Germline loops: CDR1 SEHNR, CDR2 FQNEAQ (reference sequence). The CDR3 is 15 residues long. The CDR3 DNA is TGTGCCAGCAGCTCAGACAGGGTTCTGGGATATGGCTACACCTTC. Protein: CASSSDRVLGYGYTF.

The chain is built from TRBV7-8 and TRBJ2-7; 11 nucleotides align to TRBD1. Trimming took 5 bases from V and 2 from J; bases not matched to a gene: 5. The germline gives CDR1 SGHVS, CDR2 FQNEAQ. This CDR3 contains 15 residues. The CDR3 nucleotides are TGTGCCAGCAGCCCCAGGGACAGGGGGGCCTACGAGCAGTACTTC. Its translation: CASSPRDRGAYEQYF.

V usage is TRBV5-1 and J usage is TRBJ2-3; D possibly corresponds to TRBD1 (5 bases). V shed 2 bases and J shed 5 bases, with 12 bases lying between them. The CDR3 extends over 14 amino acids. Germline CDR1 SGHRS, CDR2 YFSETQ. In DNA, the CDR3 is TGCGCCAGCAGCTTACCAGGGTGGGGAGATACGCAGTATTTT. Its protein is CASSLPGWGDTQYF.

The V and J genes are TRBV7-9 and TRBJ2-1; D may match TRBD1 or TRBD2 (5 bases each). Germline loops: CDR1 SEHNR, CDR2 FQNEAQ (reference sequence). Trimming pared 0 bases from V and 8 bases from J, leaving 8 bases between. The length of the CDR3 is 13 residues. CDR3 DNA: TGTGCCAGCAGCTTAGCCCTGGGGGATGAGCAGTTCTTC. Its protein is CASSLALGDEQFF. The full variable domain, with the rest looked up from reference TRBV7-9 and TRBJ2-1, is DTGVSQNPRHKITKRGQNVTFRCDPISEHNRLYWYRQTLGQGPEFLTYFQNEAQLEKSRLLSDRFSAERPKGSFSTLEIQRTEQGDSAMYLCASSLALGDEQFFGPGTRLTVL.

The chain uses TRBV9 and TRBJ2-1; no clear D gene. The CDR3 runs 14 residues. Trimming removed 2 bases from V and 4 bases from J, with 10 bases in between. Germline CDR1 and CDR2: SGDLS and YYNGEE. The CDR3 nucleotides read TGTGCCAGCAGCGTGGTGGGCAATTACAATGAGCAGTTCTTC. It yields the protein CASSVVGNYNEQFF.

V is TRBV11-2 and J is TRBJ2-3; TRBD2 is a possible D gene (6 bases). CDR1 and CDR2 (germline): SGHAT, FQNNGV. V was pared by 1 base and J by 8 bases, with 16 bases between. The CDR3 is made up of 15 amino acids. The CDR3 DNA reads TGTGCCAGCAGCTTAGGGAGGGCATATTTGGGTACGCAGTATTTT. Protein sequence: CASSLGRAYLGTQYF.

The chain links TRBV7-2 to TRBJ1-1; tentatively, D is TRBD1 (5 bases). Trimming removed 6 bases from V and 3 bases from J, with 17 bases in between. CDR1 and CDR2 from the germline V gene are SGHTA and FQGNSA. The CDR3 contains 15 residues. CDR3 in DNA: TGTGCCAGCAGTCCGAGACGGGGGTGGGACACTGAAGCTTTCTTT. This codes for CASSPRRGWDTEAFF.

The chain is built from TRBV3-1 and TRBJ2-3; 7 nucleotides line up with TRBD2. The CDR3 spans 16 residues. V lost 3 bases to trimming and J lost 2 bases; unmatched junction nucleotides: 8. The germline CDR1 and CDR2 sequences are LGHDT and YNNKEL (reference sequence). The CDR3, as DNA: TGTGCCAGCAGCCAGGCTGGCGGGGGAGACACAGATACGCAGTATTTT. As protein: CASSQAGGGDTDTQYF.

The rearrangement links TRBV20-1 to TRBJ2-7; 7 bases fit TRBD1. Losses at the gene ends were 0 bases for V and 2 bases for J; bases not matched to a gene: 4. This CDR3 has 14 amino acids. The V gene's germline CDR1 is DFQATT and CDR2 SNEGSKA (reference sequence). CDR3 sequence (DNA): TGCAGTGCTAGAGATAAGACAGGGACCTACGAGCAGTACTTC. It encodes CSARDKTGTYEQYF.

The V call is TRBV12-3 or TRBV12-4, the J call TRBJ1-5, with unresolved D. Between the trimmed V and J ends, which lost 5 bases and 1 base, there was a span of 18 bases. CDR3 length: 17 residues. The CDR3 DNA is TGTGCCAGCAGTCCTCGGGGTCCCCCTTACAGCAATCAGCCCCAGCATTTT. Translating it yields CASSPRGPPYSNQPQHF.

This rearrangement joins TRBV20-1 to TRBJ2-5; 7 positions match TRBD1. The germline V gene has CDR1 DFQATT and CDR2 SNEGSKA (reference sequence). The CDR3 has 15 amino acids. With 0 bases clipped from V and 1 base from J, the junction kept 5 bases outside the gene matches. DNA for the CDR3: TGCAGTGCTAGAGATAGCAGGGGGTTCCAAGAGACCCAGTACTTC. It yields the protein CSARDSRGFQETQYF.

Here the CDR3 reads CASSLDRGADQPQHF. The CDR3 coding sequence is TGTGCCAGCAGCTTAGACCGGGGCGCAGATCAGCCCCAGCATTTT. V usage is TRBV4-2 and J usage is TRBJ1-5, with D possibly TRBD1 on 5 matching bases. The germline V gene has CDR1 LGHNA and CDR2 YNFKEQ. This CDR3 region has 15 residues. V was shortened by 5 bases and J by 5 bases, with 16 bases between the two germline ends.

The chain recombines TRBV30 with TRBJ2-1, with D perhaps matching TRBD2 (6 bases). Trimming removed 2 bases from V and 9 bases from J, with 17 bases in between. The CDR3 covers 14 residues. CDR1 GTSNPN and CDR2 SVGIG come from the germline V gene (reference sequence). The chain's CDR3 is CAWSPDGRRTEQFF. The CDR3 DNA reads as TGTGCCTGGAGTCCTGACGGGAGAAGGACTGAGCAGTTCTTC.

The V call is TRBV20-1, the J call TRBJ1-2, with D possibly matching TRBD1 (5 bases). The CDR3 contains 11 residues. V lost 4 bases and J lost 5, with 8 bases in between. Germline V CDR1 and CDR2: DFQATT, SNEGSKA (reference sequence). The CDR3: CSATGGYGYTF. The CDR3 DNA is TGCAGTGCTACCGGGGGATATGGCTACACCTTC.

The chain links TRBV12-3 or TRBV12-4 to TRBJ1-1; no firm D call. The CDR3 is made up of 15 amino acids. V was clipped by 4 bases and J by 1 base, with 13 bases between them. The CDR3 sequence: CASSWSVGGNTEAFF. In DNA form, the CDR3 reads TGTGCCAGCAGTTGGTCAGTTGGAGGGAACACTGAAGCTTTCTTT.